This T cell receptor (beta chain) was identified during a study of shared clonotypes between healthy human individuals. This clone was detected many times. TCRdb keeps only in-frame clones here, not all; method: immunoSEQ multiplex PCR. The sample records nearly 1,000,000 clones, 76% being singletons. The length of the CDR3 is 14 residues. CDR1 is SNHLY and CDR2 is FYNNEI in the germline V gene. V dropped 5 bases and J dropped 5; count of bases not matched to a gene: 7. The sample consisted of memory CD4+ T cells sorted from blood. This sample's subset: CD45RA-negative fraction. The genes are TRBV2 and TRBJ1-2, with TRBD1 identical over 8 bases. The TCR comes from a man aged 18 to 29 in good health. CDR3 amino acids: CASSSGQGSYGYTF. CDR3 bases: TGTGCCAGCAGTTCCGGACAGGGATCATATGGCTACACCTTC.